This record concerns one T cell receptor (beta chain) sequence. What it binds is unknown. From germline, CDR1 is MNHEY and CDR2 SMNVEV (reference sequence). The CDR3 spans 13 residues. The ends were cut back, 5 bases at V and 3 bases at J, with 11 bases in the middle. These data belong to a study of cytomegalovirus exposure and HLA in healthy donors. Study details: Later analysis reported that the 110 or so validation repertoires shared the platform of the approximately 620 first-cohort repertoires. Study-level findings and limits: TCR beta chains numbering 164 were designated cytomegalovirus-associated. A later analysis found first-cohort TCR clusters tended to co-occur in the 90 to 150 validation repertoires. Rarity marked most TCR sequences, yet some public TCRs occurred in many donors.

Profiling relied on immunoSEQ multiplex PCR, and the TCRdb table lists in-frame clones only, not all of them. The table shows under 350,000 clones, with approximately 83% occurring only once. The chain uses TRBV27 and TRBJ2-7; D is possibly TRBD1 (6 bases). This sequence was found in a woman between 18 and 29 years old in good health and CMV-seronegative. The sequenced material came from PBMCs. In nucleotides, the CDR3 is TGTGCCAGCAGTAAAGGACAGTTCTACGAGCAGTACTTC. Translated, it gives CASSKGQFYEQYF.